This record concerns one T cell receptor beta chain sequence. As originally analysed: Reference gene primer amplification gave nucleated cell count estimates. Measured with immunoSEQ multiplex PCR; TCRdb has only the in-frame clones, and not every one. Clone size and the V and J calls come from that table; the DNA yielded D and trimming. The sample consists of fewer than 300,000 clones, around nine tenths of them appearing once. This specimen belongs to a study of blood T cell repertoires in COVID-19. V lost 4 bases to trimming and J lost 2 bases, with 16 bases between them. This CDR3 region has 15 residues. Germline V gene sequence: CDR1 SGHRS, CDR2 YFSETQ.

V gene TRBV5-1 combines with J gene TRBJ2-7; TRBD2 might be the D (5 bases). The receptor comes from a man younger than 40 with acute or convalescent COVID-19. Source material: peripheral blood. This chain's CDR3 is CASSPDGGRTYEQYF. The CDR3 nucleotides are TGCGCCAGCAGCCCGGACGGAGGACGGACCTACGAGCAGTACTTC.